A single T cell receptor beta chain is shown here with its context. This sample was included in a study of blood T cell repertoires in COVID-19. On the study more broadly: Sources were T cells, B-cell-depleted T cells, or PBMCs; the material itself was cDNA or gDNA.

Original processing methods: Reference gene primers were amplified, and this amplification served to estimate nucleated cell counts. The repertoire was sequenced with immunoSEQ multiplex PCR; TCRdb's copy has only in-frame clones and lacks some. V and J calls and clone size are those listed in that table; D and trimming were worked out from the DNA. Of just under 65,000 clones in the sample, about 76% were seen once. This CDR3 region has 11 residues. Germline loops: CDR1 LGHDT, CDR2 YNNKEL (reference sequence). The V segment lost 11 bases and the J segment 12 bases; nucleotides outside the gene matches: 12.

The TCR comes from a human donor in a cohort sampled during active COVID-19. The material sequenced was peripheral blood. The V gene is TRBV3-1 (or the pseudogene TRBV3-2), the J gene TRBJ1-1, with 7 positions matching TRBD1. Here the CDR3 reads CASSDREKTFF. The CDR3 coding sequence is TGTGCCTCCAGCGACAGGGAAAAAACTTTCTTT.